This T cell receptor (beta chain) was sequenced during a study of OX40 agonist ivuxolimab in advanced cancers. TCRdb's table, derived via immunoSEQ multiplex PCR, lists solely in-frame clones and lacks some. Altogether about 82,000 clones are present, approximately 85% being singletons, with the ten largest covering roughly 2.5%. V lost 5 bases to trimming and J lost 4 bases, with 9 bases between them. CDR1 and CDR2 from the germline V gene are MNHEY and SVGAGI. This CDR3 region has 13 residues. Findings and caveats of the study: Among the lowest peripheral clonal expansion occurred in 0.1-3.0 mg/kg partial responders.

As for this clone: Its antigen is unknown.

Cycle 7 day 1, cycle 4 day 1, and baseline were the timepoints at which blood was sampled. The specimen was CD4+ or CD8+ T cells sorted from blood, collected in a trial of the OX40 agonist ivuxolimab. V gene TRBV6-5 combines with J gene TRBJ1-3; D is possibly TRBD1 (5 bases). This clonotype was obtained from an adult with an advanced solid tumor such as melanoma, head and neck, liver or kidney cancer. DNA of the CDR3: TGTGCCAGCAGTCAACAGGTGGGAAACACCATATATTTT. Amino acid sequence: CASSQQVGNTIYF.